The 13 T cell receptor beta chains given below trace back to one sample, sequenced in a study of identifying expanded T cells in peripheral blood. Sequencing was performed with immunoSEQ multiplex PCR; in TCRdb, only in-frame clones are kept and a portion is missing. The table includes 100,000 or so clones, over 70% detected once. Sequencing used blood. Source of these receptors: a person between 18 and 75 years old in good health.

The chain carries TRBV5-1 and TRBJ1-1; 7 bases map to TRBD1. Germline CDR1 SGHRS, CDR2 YFSETQ. V lost 4 bases, J lost 4 bases, and 10 bases stayed unmatched. The CDR3 loop spans 15 amino acids. CDR3 in amino acids: CASSLRRGLSTEAFF. The CDR3 nucleotides are TGCGCCAGCAGCCTCCGCAGGGGGTTGAGCACTGAAGCTTTCTTT.

The chain employs TRBV19 and TRBJ1-1, with D possibly being TRBD1 (5 bases). The germline gives CDR1 LNHDA, CDR2 SQIVND (reference sequence). The CDR3 is 15 amino acids. V shed 9 bases and J shed 3 bases, with 20 bases lying between them. The CDR3, as DNA: TGTGCCAGCAGCAATCAAGGGGCGGTGTACACTGAAGCTTTCTTT. It codes for CASSNQGAVYTEAFF.

This sequence joins TRBV7-9 and TRBJ2-7; D not resolved. The CDR3 extends over 12 amino acids. Germline V CDR1 and CDR2: SEHNR, FQNEAQ (reference sequence). V shed 7 bases and J shed 5 bases, with 12 bases lying between them. The CDR3 sequence: CASTWNLNEQYF. The CDR3 region has the DNA TGTGCCAGCACTTGGAACCTGAACGAGCAGTACTTC.

For this clone: Other DNA sequences in this specimen translate into the identical CDR3. This chain joins TRBV15 and TRBJ2-1; a possible D gene is TRBD1 (6 bases). Trimming stripped 7 bases from V and 0 bases from J, with 13 bases between. The CDR3 is made up of 15 amino acids. From germline, CDR1 is LNHNV and CDR2 YYDKDF (reference sequence). The CDR3 DNA follows: TGTGCCACCAACCTACAGGGTAGCTCCTACAATGAGCAGTTCTTC. Protein: CATNLQGSSYNEQFF.

The V call is TRBV14, the J call TRBJ2-7, with no clear D. Trimming pared 5 bases from V and 2 bases from J, leaving 10 bases between. CDR3 size: 13 residues. Germline assignment: CDR1 SGHDN and CDR2 FVKESK. The chain's CDR3 is CASSTFGAYEQYF. In DNA form, the CDR3 reads TGTGCCAGCAGCACTTTCGGAGCCTACGAGCAGTACTTC. Supplemented by reference TRBV14 and TRBJ2-7, the full variable domain reads EAGVTQFPSHSVIEKGQTVTLRCDPISGHDNLYWYRRVMGKEIKFLLHFVKESKQDESGMPNNRFLAERTGGTYSTLKVQPAELEDSGVYFCASSTFGAYEQYFGPGTRLTVT.

V usage is TRBV2 and J usage is TRBJ1-5; D is ambiguous. The CDR3 has 14 residues. The germline V gene has CDR1 SNHLY and CDR2 FYNNEI. V gave up 5 bases and J gave up 0 bases, with 8 bases separating them. The CDR3 DNA sequence: TGTGCCAGCAGTCTGACGGATAGCAATCAGCCCCAGCATTTT. Protein sequence: CASSLTDSNQPQHF.

A note on this clone: At one end the junction does not follow the germline gene, possibly because of a read error. The chain couples TRBV7-8 to TRBJ2-3; 12 nucleotides line up with TRBD2. This CDR3 contains 17 residues. Germline CDR1 SGHVS, CDR2 FQNEAQ. The CDR3 DNA sequence: TGTGCCAGCAGCTTAACAGGGGCAGCCGGGACTAGCGGGCGTTGGGAGTTT. It codes for CASSLTGAAGTSGRWEF.

CDR3 sequence: CASSRDRDSPLHF. CDR3 sequence (DNA): TGTGCCAGCAGTCGGGACAGGGATTCACCCCTCCACTTT. The chain uses TRBV6-1 and TRBJ1-6; 9 bases match TRBD1. The trim removed 5 bases at V and 8 bases at J, leaving 1 base unmatched. The CDR3 sequence is 13 residues long. Germline-derived CDR1 and CDR2 are MNHNS and SASEGT.

Written as DNA, the CDR3 is TGTGCCAGTAGTACCACAGGGGTTACGGCCAAAAACATTCAGTACTTC. This encodes CASSTTGVTAKNIQYF. This sequence joins TRBV19 and TRBJ2-4; 7 bases match TRBD1. V dropped 4 bases and J dropped 1; count of bases not matched to a gene: 7. Germline assignment: CDR1 LNHDA and CDR2 SQIVND (reference sequence). The CDR3 runs to 16 residues.

The chain combines TRBV19 with TRBJ1-2, with 9 bases identical to TRBD1. CDR1 is LNHDA and CDR2 is SQIVND in the germline V gene (reference sequence). The V segment lost 5 bases and the J segment 6 bases; nucleotides outside the gene matches: 4. CDR3 size: 13 residues. The CDR3 is CASSFGTGHGYTF. The DNA for the CDR3 is TGTGCCAGTAGTTTCGGGACAGGGCATGGCTACACCTTC.

The gene calls are TRBV27 and TRBJ1-1; D perhaps matches TRBD1 (5 bases). Trimming took off 1 base at V and 4 bases at J, with 10 bases between the two ends. The CDR3 has 14 amino acids. Germline CDR1 and CDR2: MNHEY and SMNVEV (reference sequence). The CDR3 loop reads CASSLFRGTTEAFF. The DNA for the CDR3 is TGTGCCAGCAGTTTATTTAGGGGTACCACTGAAGCTTTCTTT.

This clone was seen once. This CDR3 is CASSRQASSYEQYF. CDR3 coding DNA: TGTGCCAGTAGCCGACAGGCTTCATCCTACGAGCAGTACTTC. The rearrangement links TRBV19 to TRBJ2-7, with a weak D call TRBD1 (6 bases). The CDR3 is 14 amino acids. Looked up from germline, CDR1 is LNHDA and CDR2 is SQIVND (reference sequence). V was trimmed by 6 bases and J by 1 base, leaving 13 bases between them.

The chain combines TRBV6-5 with TRBJ2-1, with D perhaps given as TRBD1 or TRBD2 (5 bases each). This CDR3 comprises 14 residues. Per germline, CDR1 MNHEY and CDR2 SVGAGI. The V end lost 5 bases, the J end lost 3 bases, and 11 bases lay between the germline ends. The DNA for the CDR3 is TGTGCCAGCAGTAGGGGACGGTTCTACAATGAGCAGTTCTTC. Translated: CASSRGRFYNEQFF.